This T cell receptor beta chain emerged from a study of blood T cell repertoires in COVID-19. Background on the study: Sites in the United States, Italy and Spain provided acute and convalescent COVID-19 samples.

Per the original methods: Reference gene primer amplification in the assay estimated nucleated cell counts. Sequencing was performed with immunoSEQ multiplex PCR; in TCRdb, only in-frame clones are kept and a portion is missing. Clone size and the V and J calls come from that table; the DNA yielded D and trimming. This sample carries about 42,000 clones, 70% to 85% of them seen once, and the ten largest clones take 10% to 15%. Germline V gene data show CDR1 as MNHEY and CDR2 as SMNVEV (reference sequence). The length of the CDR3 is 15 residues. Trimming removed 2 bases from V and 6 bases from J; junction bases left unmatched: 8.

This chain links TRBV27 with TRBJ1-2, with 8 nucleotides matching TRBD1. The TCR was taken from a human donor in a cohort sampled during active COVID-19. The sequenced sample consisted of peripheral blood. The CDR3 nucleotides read TGTGCCAGCAGTTTACGGACAGGGATCTACGATGGCTACACCTTC. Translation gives CASSLRTGIYDGYTF.